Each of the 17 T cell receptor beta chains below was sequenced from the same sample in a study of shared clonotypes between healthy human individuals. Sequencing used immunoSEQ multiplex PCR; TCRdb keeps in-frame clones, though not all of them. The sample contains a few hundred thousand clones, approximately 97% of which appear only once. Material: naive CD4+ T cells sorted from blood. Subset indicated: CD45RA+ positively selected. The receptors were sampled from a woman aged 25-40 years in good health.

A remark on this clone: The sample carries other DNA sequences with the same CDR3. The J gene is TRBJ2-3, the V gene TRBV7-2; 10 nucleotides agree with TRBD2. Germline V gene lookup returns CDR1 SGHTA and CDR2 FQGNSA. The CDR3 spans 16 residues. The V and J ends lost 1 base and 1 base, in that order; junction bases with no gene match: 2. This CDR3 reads CASSLVGTSGTDTQYF. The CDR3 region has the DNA TGTGCCAGCAGCTTAGTGGGGACTAGCGGCACAGATACGCAGTATTTT.

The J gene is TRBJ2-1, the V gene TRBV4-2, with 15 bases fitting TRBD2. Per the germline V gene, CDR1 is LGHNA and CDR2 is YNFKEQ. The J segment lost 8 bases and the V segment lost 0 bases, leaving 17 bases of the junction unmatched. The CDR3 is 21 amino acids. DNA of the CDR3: TGTGCCAGCAGCCAAGAAGTCGCCGTCCCGGGACTAGCGGGAGGTCGACATGAGCAGTTCTTC. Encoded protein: CASSQEVAVPGLAGGRHEQFF.

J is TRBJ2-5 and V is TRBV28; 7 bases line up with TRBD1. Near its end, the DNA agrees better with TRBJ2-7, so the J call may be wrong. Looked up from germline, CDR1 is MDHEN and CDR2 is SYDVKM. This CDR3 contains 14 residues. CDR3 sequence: CASFSGTASYEQYF. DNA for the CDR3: TGTGCCAGCTTTTCCGGGACAGCTTCCTACGAGCAGTACTTC.

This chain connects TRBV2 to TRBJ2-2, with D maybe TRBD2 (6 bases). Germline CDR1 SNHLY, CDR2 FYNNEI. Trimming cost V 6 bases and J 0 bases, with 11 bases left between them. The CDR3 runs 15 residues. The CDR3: CASRTGTSNTGELFF. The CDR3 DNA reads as TGTGCCAGCAGGACCGGGACTTCGAACACCGGGGAGCTGTTTTTT. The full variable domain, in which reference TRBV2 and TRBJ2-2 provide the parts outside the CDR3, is EPEVTQTPSHQVTQMGQEVILRCVPISNHLYFYWYRQILGQKVEFLVSFYNNEISEKSEIFDDQFSVERPDGSNFTLKIRSTKLEDSAMYFCASRTGTSNTGELFFGEGSRLTVL.

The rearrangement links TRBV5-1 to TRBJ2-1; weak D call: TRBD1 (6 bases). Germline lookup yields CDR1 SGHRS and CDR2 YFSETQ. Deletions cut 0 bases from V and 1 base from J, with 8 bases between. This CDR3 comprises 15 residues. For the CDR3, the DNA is TGCGCCAGCAGCTTGGGGGGGCTTTCCTACAATGAGCAGTTCTTC. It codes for CASSLGGLSYNEQFF.

The CDR3 nucleotides read TGCGCCACCCGAGGCCCAGGGCATTTGCCCCAGCATTTT. This sequence encodes CATRGPGHLPQHF. The chain combines TRBV10-2 with TRBJ1-5; the D gene is possibly TRBD1 (5 bases). V gave up 10 bases and J gave up 9 bases, with 19 bases separating them. Germline CDR1 reads WSHSY; CDR2 reads SAAADI. This CDR3 region has 13 residues.

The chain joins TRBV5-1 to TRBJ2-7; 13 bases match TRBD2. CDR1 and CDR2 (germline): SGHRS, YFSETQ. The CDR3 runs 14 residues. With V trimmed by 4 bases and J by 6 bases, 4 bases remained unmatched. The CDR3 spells CASSKRLAGGEQYF. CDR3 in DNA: TGCGCCAGCAGCAAGCGACTAGCGGGAGGCGAGCAGTACTTC.

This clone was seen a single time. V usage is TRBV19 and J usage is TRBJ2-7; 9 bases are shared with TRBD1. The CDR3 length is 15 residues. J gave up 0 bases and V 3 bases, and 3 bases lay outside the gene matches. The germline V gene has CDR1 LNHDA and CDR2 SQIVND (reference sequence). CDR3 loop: CASSIGTGSSYEQYF. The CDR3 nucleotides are TGTGCCAGTAGTATTGGGACAGGGAGCTCCTACGAGCAGTACTTC. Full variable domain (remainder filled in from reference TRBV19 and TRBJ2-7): DGGITQSPKYLFRKEGQNVTLSCEQNLNHDAMYWYRQDPGQGLRLIYYSQIVNDFQKGDIAEGYSVSREKKESFPLTVTSAQKNPTAFYLCASSIGTGSSYEQYFGPGTRLTVT.

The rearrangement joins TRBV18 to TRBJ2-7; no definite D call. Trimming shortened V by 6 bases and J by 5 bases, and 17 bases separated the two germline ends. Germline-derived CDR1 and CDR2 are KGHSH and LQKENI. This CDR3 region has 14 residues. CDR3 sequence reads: CASSPQDAFNEQYF. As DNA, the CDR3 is TGTGCCAGCTCTCCCCAAGACGCGTTCAACGAGCAGTACTTC.

CDR3 sequence: CASDEYPLGASNQPQHF. The CDR3 DNA is TGTGCCAGTGACGAATACCCCCTGGGGGCTAGCAATCAGCCCCAGCATTTT. The rearrangement uses TRBV19 and TRBJ1-5; TRBD1 might be the D (6 bases). Trimming removed 8 bases from V and 0 bases from J, with 20 bases in between. Per the germline V gene, CDR1 is LNHDA and CDR2 is SQIVND (reference sequence). This CDR3 spans 17 amino acids.

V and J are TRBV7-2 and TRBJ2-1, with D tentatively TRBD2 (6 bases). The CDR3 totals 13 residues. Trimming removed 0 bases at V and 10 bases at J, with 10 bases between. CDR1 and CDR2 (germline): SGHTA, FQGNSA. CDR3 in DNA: TGTGCCAGCAGCTTAGCGCTCCGGGAGGAGCAGTTCTTC. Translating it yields CASSLALREEQFF.

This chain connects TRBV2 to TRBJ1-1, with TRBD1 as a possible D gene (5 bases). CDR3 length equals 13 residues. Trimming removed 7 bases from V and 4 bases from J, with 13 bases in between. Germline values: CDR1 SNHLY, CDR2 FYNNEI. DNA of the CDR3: TGTGCCAGCATCCCCGGGGCCGGCACTGAAGCTTTCTTT. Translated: CASIPGAGTEAFF. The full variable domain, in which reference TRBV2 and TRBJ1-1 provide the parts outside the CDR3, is EPEVTQTPSHQVTQMGQEVILRCVPISNHLYFYWYRQILGQKVEFLVSFYNNEISEKSEIFDDQFSVERPDGSNFTLKIRSTKLEDSAMYFCASIPGAGTEAFFGQGTRLTVV.

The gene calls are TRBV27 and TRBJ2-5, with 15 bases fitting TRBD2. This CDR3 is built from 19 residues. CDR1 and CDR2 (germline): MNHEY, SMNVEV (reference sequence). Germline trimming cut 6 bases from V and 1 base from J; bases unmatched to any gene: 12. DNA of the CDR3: TGTGCCAGCAGCCCCCCCCGGACTAGCGGGAGGGGTCTCCAAGAGACCCAGTACTTC. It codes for CASSPPRTSGRGLQETQYF.

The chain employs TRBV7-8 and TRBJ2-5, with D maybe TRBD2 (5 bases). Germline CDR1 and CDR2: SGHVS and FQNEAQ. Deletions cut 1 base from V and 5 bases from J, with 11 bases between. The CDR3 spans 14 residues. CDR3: CASSLVRGVETQYF. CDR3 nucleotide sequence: TGTGCCAGCAGCTTAGTCCGGGGTGTGGAGACCCAGTACTTC.

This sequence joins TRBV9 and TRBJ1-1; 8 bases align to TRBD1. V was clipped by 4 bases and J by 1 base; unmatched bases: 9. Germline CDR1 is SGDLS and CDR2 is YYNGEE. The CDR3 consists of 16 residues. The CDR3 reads CASSKRTGWGNTEAFF. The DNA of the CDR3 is TGTGCCAGCAGCAAAAGGACAGGGTGGGGGAACACTGAAGCTTTCTTT.

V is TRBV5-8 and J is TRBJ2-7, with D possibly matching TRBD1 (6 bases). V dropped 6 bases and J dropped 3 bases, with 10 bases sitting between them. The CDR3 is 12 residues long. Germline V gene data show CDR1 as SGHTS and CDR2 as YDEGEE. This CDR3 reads CASTQGGYEQYF. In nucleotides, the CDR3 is TGTGCCAGCACTCAAGGGGGCTACGAGCAGTACTTC. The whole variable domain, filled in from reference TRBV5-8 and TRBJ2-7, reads EAGVTQSPTHLIKTRGQQATLRCSPISGHTSVYWYQQALGLGLQFLLWYDEGEERNRGNFPPRFSGRQFPNYSSELNVNALELEDSALYLCASTQGGYEQYFGPGTRLTVT.

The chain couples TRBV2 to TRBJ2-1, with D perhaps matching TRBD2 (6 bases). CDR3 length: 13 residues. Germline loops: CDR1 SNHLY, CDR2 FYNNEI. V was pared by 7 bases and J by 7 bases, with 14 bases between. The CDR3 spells CASNRQGGNEQFF. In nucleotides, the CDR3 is TGTGCCAGCAACCGACAAGGAGGGAATGAGCAGTTCTTC.